These 28 T cell receptor beta chains share one sample of origin, sequenced in a study of CD8 T cells in Susac syndrome. Roughly 0.45 to 1 ug RNA was reverse transcribed with random hexamers. TCRdb re-called the immunoSEQ multiplex PCR reads with MiXCR, one entry per CDR3 protein. The data show roughly 160,000 distinct CDR3 sequences, 95% to 96% seen once. The sequenced sample was CD4+ T cells from PBMCs. The origin of the receptors is a human donor with Susac syndrome.

The chain employs TRBV2 and TRBJ2-1; no reliable D call. Germline CDR1 is SNHLY and CDR2 is FYNNEI. There are 15 residues in the CDR3. The V gene lost 5 bases and the J gene lost 0 bases, with 11 bases spanning the gap. CDR3 loop: CASSTAEGSYNEQFF. The DNA of the CDR3 is TGTGCCAGCAGTACGGCGGAAGGCTCCTACAATGAGCAGTTCTTC.

The chain recombines TRBV5-6 with TRBJ1-5, with TRBD1 matching over 7 bases. The CDR3 loop spans 14 amino acids. V gave up 6 bases and J gave up 3 bases; unmatched junction bases: 6. CDR1 SGHDT and CDR2 YYEEEE come from the germline V gene. The CDR3, as DNA: TGTGCCAGCACCCTACAGGGGATCAATCAGCCCCAGCATTTT. This sequence encodes CASTLQGINQPQHF.

The chain is built from TRBV29-1 and TRBJ2-5; D gene ambiguous. Per germline, CDR1 SQVTM and CDR2 ANQGSEA. Trimming took off 4 bases at V and 5 bases at J, with 8 bases between the two ends. CDR3 length: 11 residues. DNA for the CDR3: TGCAGCGTTGTCGGTTTGGAGACCCAGTACTTC. Translated, it gives CSVVGLETQYF.

V gene TRBV30 combines with J gene TRBJ2-3; D could derive from TRBD1 or TRBD2 (5 bases each). The ends were cut back, 4 bases at V and 3 bases at J, with 11 bases in the middle. Germline V gene lookup returns CDR1 GTSNPN and CDR2 SVGIG (reference sequence). This CDR3 is built from 13 residues. This chain's CDR3 is CAWTEGPTDTQYF. The DNA of the CDR3 is TGTGCCTGGACAGAGGGGCCAACAGATACGCAGTATTTT.

A remark on this clonotype: At one boundary the junction diverges from the germline segment, which might be a read error. The chain couples TRBV6-5 to TRBJ2-5, with a tentative D call TRBD1 (5 bases). CDR3 length: 15 amino acids. In germline, CDR1 is MNHEY, CDR2 SVGAGI. As DNA, the CDR3 is TGTGCCAGCAGTGACTCAGGGTCCTACCAAGAGACCCAGTACTTC. Protein: CASSDSGSYQETQYF.

The CDR3 is CASSIGASYNEQFF. CDR3 sequence (DNA): TGTGCCAGTAGTATAGGAGCTTCCTACAATGAGCAGTTCTTC. The J gene is TRBJ2-1, the V gene TRBV19; D gene unclear. The length of the CDR3 is 14 residues. With 1 base removed from V and 1 base from J, the gap between germline ends came to 5 bases. Looked up from germline, CDR1 is LNHDA and CDR2 is SQIVND (reference sequence).

J is TRBJ2-1 and V is TRBV28, with D tentatively TRBD1 (5 bases). The CDR3 contains 14 residues. V was shortened by 6 bases and J by 9 bases, with 18 bases between the two germline ends. Looked up from germline, CDR1 is MDHEN and CDR2 is SYDVKM. Here the CDR3 DNA reads TGTGCCAGCAGACTGGCGCTAAGCCAGGGTGAGCAGTTCTTC. Its translation: CASRLALSQGEQFF.

This rearrangement joins TRBV6-5 to TRBJ1-5, with TRBD1 as a possible D gene (5 bases). This CDR3 has 13 residues. The germline V gene has CDR1 MNHEY and CDR2 SVGAGI. V lost 6 bases and J lost 7, with 13 bases in between. CDR3 DNA sequence: TGTGCCAGCAGACCCGGGGGTGACCAGCCCCAGCATTTT. Its protein product is CASRPGGDQPQHF.

This clonotype was recorded once. The gene calls are TRBV9 and TRBJ1-1; tentatively, D is TRBD1 (6 bases). Trimming took off 0 bases at V and 4 bases at J, with 10 bases between the two ends. The CDR3 has 14 amino acids. From germline, CDR1 is SGDLS and CDR2 YYNGEE. CDR3 region: CASSVGGQGTEAFF. For the CDR3, the DNA is TGTGCCAGCAGCGTAGGGGGGCAGGGCACTGAAGCTTTCTTT.

This chain connects TRBV12-3 or TRBV12-4 to TRBJ2-1, with TRBD2 matching 14 bases. This CDR3 region has 14 residues. V dropped 5 bases and J dropped 14; count of bases not matched to a gene: 8. The CDR3 region is CASSLGLAGVGEFF. CDR3 in DNA: TGTGCCAGCAGTCTGGGACTAGCGGGAGTAGGGGAGTTCTTC.

The chain is built from TRBV6-5 and TRBJ2-3; a weak D match, TRBD2 (6 bases). Germline V gene data show CDR1 as MNHEY and CDR2 as SVGAGI. This CDR3 comprises 14 residues. V shed 6 bases and J shed 2 bases, with 12 bases lying between them. The CDR3 bases are TGTGCCAGCAGGTCCCGGGGGATCACAGATACGCAGTATTTT. Its protein is CASRSRGITDTQYF.

The genes are TRBV5-1 and TRBJ2-7; D may be TRBD1 or TRBD2 (5 bases each). Trimming removed 4 bases at V and 3 bases at J, with 17 bases between. The CDR3 runs 15 residues. CDR1 SGHRS and CDR2 YFSETQ come from the germline V gene. Written as DNA, the CDR3 is TGCGCCAGCAGCATAAGAGGGCAGGGAGTCTACGAGCAGTACTTC. This sequence encodes CASSIRGQGVYEQYF.

The chain carries TRBV25-1 and TRBJ2-5; 8 bases map to TRBD2. V dropped 3 bases and J dropped 5; count of bases not matched to a gene: 5. CDR3 length: 14 residues. From germline, CDR1 is MGHDK and CDR2 SYGVNS. DNA of the CDR3: TGTGCCAGCAGTGATACAGCGGGAGTTGAGACCCAGTACTTC. Amino acid sequence: CASSDTAGVETQYF.

The V and J genes are TRBV20-1 and TRBJ1-5; 8 bases align to TRBD1. Looked up from germline, CDR1 is DFQATT and CDR2 is SNEGSKA (reference sequence). CDR3 length: 13 residues. The J segment lost 7 bases and the V segment lost 4 bases, leaving 6 bases of the junction unmatched. The CDR3 nucleotides are TGCAGTGCTACCGGTCAGGGGGCCCAGCCCCAGCATTTT. The encoded protein is CSATGQGAQPQHF.

This chain joins TRBV7-7 and TRBJ2-7, with 9 bases identical to TRBD1. Germline values: CDR1 SSHAT, CDR2 FNYEAQ (reference sequence). The CDR3 totals 15 residues. CDR3 sequence reads: CASSPRTGDLYEQYV. In DNA form, the CDR3 reads TGTGCTAGCAGCCCGCGGACAGGGGATCTCTACGAGCAGTACGTC.

Here the CDR3 DNA reads TGTGCCAGCAGTCAAAGCGGGGCCTTCACAGATACGCAGTATTTT. It specifies CASSQSGAFTDTQYF. The chain carries TRBV6-2 or TRBV6-3 and TRBJ2-3; TRBD2 aligns across 7 bases. V was clipped by 5 bases and J by 2 bases; unmatched bases: 7. Germline V gene sequence: CDR1 MNHEY, CDR2 SVGEGT. CDR3 length: 15 residues.

The chain recombines TRBV3-1 with TRBJ2-1, with D unclear. V was pared by 4 bases and J by 5 bases, with 9 bases between. The CDR3 loop spans 13 amino acids. Germline V gene data show CDR1 as LGHDT and CDR2 as YNNKEL (reference sequence). CDR3 in DNA: TGTGCCAGCAGCCTTAAGACCAACAATGAGCAGTTCTTC. As protein: CASSLKTNNEQFF.

The chain uses TRBV27 and TRBJ1-5; D is unclear. Germline CDR1 is MNHEY and CDR2 is SMNVEV (reference sequence). Trimming took 8 bases from V and 0 from J, leaving 11 bases between them. This CDR3 has 14 amino acids. CDR3 in amino acids: CASRTVDSNQPQHF. The CDR3, as DNA: TGTGCCAGCCGTACAGTTGATAGCAATCAGCCCCAGCATTTT.

This chain uses TRBV5-4 with TRBJ2-7; 8 nucleotides match TRBD1. CDR1 SGHNT and CDR2 YYREEE come from the germline V gene (reference sequence). This CDR3 is built from 14 residues. J was trimmed by 1 base and V by 4 bases; bases with no gene match: 4. CDR3 sequence reads: CASSMDRDSYEQYF. The CDR3 region has the DNA TGTGCCAGCAGCATGGACAGGGATTCCTACGAGCAGTACTTC.

The gene calls are TRBV19 and TRBJ2-7; 7 nucleotides align to TRBD1. The germline gives CDR1 LNHDA, CDR2 SQIVND (reference sequence). This CDR3 is 13 amino acids long. V was clipped by 5 bases and J by 1 base; unmatched bases: 2. The CDR3 reads CASSGTASYEQYF. The CDR3 DNA is TGTGCCAGTAGTGGGACAGCTTCCTACGAGCAGTACTTC.

The chain links TRBV20-1 to TRBJ1-1; 11 bases are shared with TRBD1. CDR3 length: 13 amino acids. CDR1 is DFQATT, CDR2 SNEGSKA, per germline (reference sequence). V was clipped by 6 bases and J by 11 bases; unmatched bases: 11. The CDR3 DNA reads TGCAGTGCGAGGACAGGGGGCAGGGTATCGGCTTTCTTT. Translating it yields CSARTGGRVSAFF.

V is TRBV15 and J is TRBJ2-5; tentative D call: TRBD1 (5 bases). Germline V CDR1 and CDR2: LNHNV, YYDKDF (reference sequence). The V gene lost 4 bases and the J gene lost 5 bases, with 14 bases spanning the gap. The CDR3 extends over 14 amino acids. CDR3 loop: CATSTRQNTETQYF. For the CDR3, the DNA is TGTGCCACCAGCACCCGACAGAATACGGAGACCCAGTACTTC.

The chain couples TRBV5-6 to TRBJ2-7; TRBD2 aligns across 12 bases. Germline V gene data show CDR1 as SGHDT and CDR2 as YYEEEE. V gave up 3 bases and J gave up 3 bases; unmatched junction bases: 10. The CDR3 runs 17 residues. CDR3 bases: TGTGCCAGCAGCTGGACTAGCGGGACCTTTCGGGGCTACGAGCAGTACTTC. Translation gives CASSWTSGTFRGYEQYF.

The gene calls are TRBV5-6 and TRBJ2-1, with 8 nucleotides matching TRBD2. CDR3 size: 17 residues. V lost 4 bases to trimming and J lost 4 bases; unmatched junction nucleotides: 13. Germline loops: CDR1 SGHDT, CDR2 YYEEEE. CDR3 region: CASSLPGRGVLYNEQFF. In DNA form, the CDR3 reads TGTGCCAGCAGCCTCCCCGGGCGGGGGGTACTTTACAATGAGCAGTTCTTC.

The chain joins TRBV18 to TRBJ1-1; TRBD1 might be the D (6 bases). The CDR3 runs to 14 residues. Germline V gives CDR1 KGHSH, CDR2 LQKENI. V lost 3 bases and J lost 0, with 8 bases in between. DNA for the CDR3: TGTGCCAGCTCACCCCGGACAGTGAACACTGAAGCTTTCTTT. This sequence encodes CASSPRTVNTEAFF.

This clonotype was seen a single time. The genes are TRBV7-8 and TRBJ2-5, with 7 bases identical to TRBD2. Germline CDR1 and CDR2: SGHVS and FQNEAQ. The CDR3 spans 14 residues. Germline trimming cut 5 bases from V and 1 base from J; bases unmatched to any gene: 4. The CDR3 loop reads CASSRREIQETQYF. The DNA of the CDR3 is TGTGCCAGCAGCCGGCGGGAGATCCAAGAGACCCAGTACTTC.

The chain links TRBV20-1 to TRBJ2-7; TRBD2 is a possible D gene (5 bases). Per the germline V gene, CDR1 is DFQATT and CDR2 is SNEGSKA (reference sequence). The CDR3 is 15 residues long. Trimming removed 0 bases at V and 2 bases at J, with 14 bases between. The CDR3 bases are TGCAGTGCTAGAGATTTTCTAGCTGGGACCTACGAGCAGTACTTC. The encoded protein is CSARDFLAGTYEQYF.

This clonotype was seen a single time. The chain recombines TRBV18 with TRBJ2-3; D remains ambiguous. The CDR3 extends over 12 amino acids. V was clipped by 2 bases and J by 7 bases, with 7 bases between them. CDR1 and CDR2 (germline): KGHSH, LQKENI. The CDR3 reads CASSPERNTQYF. DNA of the CDR3: TGTGCCAGCTCACCAGAACGGAATACGCAGTATTTT.